This is a list of T cell receptor beta chains from one sample in a study of cytomegalovirus exposure and HLA in healthy donors. The assay was immunoSEQ multiplex PCR, and TCRdb's table has in-frame clones only and misses some. The sample has some 150,000 clones; 70% to 75% are singletons. What was sequenced was PBMCs. Receptors were obtained from a human donor in good health. CDR3s include the opening cysteine and the closing phenylalanine or tryptophan. A D gene is named only where the DNA matches it firmly. Rows may omit the clone size; those that give it use once, few, many or a size class.

V gene: TRBV6-5; D gene: TRBD1; J gene: TRBJ1-1; clone size: NA; CDR3 DNA: TGTGCCAGCAGCCTGACAGGGGGGCCCACTGAAGCTTTCTTT; CDR3 protein: CASSLTGGPTEAFF
V gene: TRBV29-1; D gene: NA; J gene: TRBJ2-1; clone size: NA; CDR3 DNA: TGCAGCGACGTCGCGGGCCCCTACAATGAGCAGTTCTTC; CDR3 protein: CSDVAGPYNEQFF
V gene: TRBV6-6; D gene: NA; J gene: TRBJ1-5; clone size: NA; CDR3 DNA: TGTGCCAGCAGGAAGAACAGGGTCGGTGTTTATCAGCCCCAGCATTTT; CDR3 protein: CASRKNRVGVYQPQHF
V gene: TRBV15; D gene: NA; J gene: TRBJ1-1; clone size: few; CDR3 DNA: TGTGCCACCAGCACGCCAGCCGGCAGGGTGAACACTGAAGCTTTCTTT; CDR3 protein: CATSTPAGRVNTEAFF
V gene: TRBV6-1; D gene: NA; J gene: TRBJ1-5; clone size: NA; CDR3 DNA: TGTGCCAGCAGTGACGGGGTGTATCAGCCCCAGCATTTT; CDR3 protein: CASSDGVYQPQHF
V gene: TRBV11-2; D gene: TRBD1; J gene: TRBJ1-3; clone size: once; CDR3 DNA: TGTGCCAGCAGTACGGGACAGAGAAACACCATATATTTT; CDR3 protein: CASSTGQRNTIYF
V gene: TRBV7-6; D gene: TRBD2; J gene: TRBJ2-7; clone size: few; CDR3 DNA: TGTGCCAGCAGCAATGGGGAGGGCTACGAGCAGTACTTC; CDR3 protein: CASSNGEGYEQYF
V gene: TRBV6-1; D gene: TRBD1; J gene: TRBJ1-2; clone size: NA; CDR3 DNA: TGTGCCAGCACCCTTAGGGGACAGGAGTATGGCTACACCTTC; CDR3 protein: CASTLRGQEYGYTF
V gene: TRBV11-3; D gene: NA; J gene: TRBJ1-3; clone size: NA; CDR3 DNA: TGTGCCAGCAGCTTAGGGGGCCTCGGAAACACCATATATTTT; CDR3 protein: CASSLGGLGNTIYF
V gene: TRBV9; D gene: TRBD1; J gene: TRBJ1-1; clone size: few; CDR3 DNA: TGTGCCAGCAGCGTAGGGGACAGGGTCACTGAAGCTTTCTTT; CDR3 protein: CASSVGDRVTEAFF
V gene: TRBV5-1; D gene: TRBD1; J gene: TRBJ2-1; clone size: few; CDR3 DNA: TGCGCCAGCAGTTCTAACAGGGGGCGTTGGTATGAGCAGTTCTTC; CDR3 protein: CASSSNRGRWYEQFF
V gene: TRBV6-5; D gene: TRBD2; J gene: TRBJ2-3; clone size: NA; CDR3 DNA: TGTGCCAGCAGCCGAGCGGGGGGCACAGATACGCAGTATTTT; CDR3 protein: CASSRAGGTDTQYF
V gene: TRBV9; D gene: NA; J gene: TRBJ2-7; clone size: NA; CDR3 DNA: TGTGCCAGCAGCGTAGGCTCGCGGGGGCCGTACGAGCAGTACTTC; CDR3 protein: CASSVGSRGPYEQYF
V gene: TRBV11-2; D gene: TRBD2; J gene: TRBJ2-1; clone size: NA; CDR3 DNA: TGTGCCAGCAGTCCCCTAGCGGTACGGGGGCAGTTCTTC; CDR3 protein: CASSPLAVRGQFF
V gene: TRBV7-9; D gene: TRBD1; J gene: TRBJ2-1; clone size: NA; CDR3 DNA: TGTGCCAGCAGCTTAGCGGACAGGCCAACCTACAATGAGCAGTTCTTC; CDR3 protein: CASSLADRPTYNEQFF
V gene: TRBV10-3; D gene: TRBD1; J gene: TRBJ1-5; clone size: few; CDR3 DNA: TGTGCCATCAGTTCGACAGGGGGCTTCGACAATCAGCCCCAGCATTTT; CDR3 protein: CAISSTGGFDNQPQHF
V gene: TRBV4-2; D gene: TRBD1; J gene: TRBJ2-7; clone size: NA; CDR3 DNA: TGTGCCAGCAGCCAAGAGGGGACAGGTAGTCTCTCTTTCTACGAGCAGTACTTC; CDR3 protein: CASSQEGTGSLSFYEQYF
V gene: TRBV7-8; D gene: NA; J gene: TRBJ1-3; clone size: NA; CDR3 DNA: TGTGCCAGCACCACGCAGGGAAGGTCTGGAAACACCATATATTTT; CDR3 protein: CASTTQGRSGNTIYF
V gene: TRBV2; D gene: NA; J gene: TRBJ2-7; clone size: NA; CDR3 DNA: TGTGCCAGCAGTGAAGGGGTTAGGGCAGGGATTACCTACGAGCAGTACTTC; CDR3 protein: CASSEGVRAGITYEQYF
V gene: TRBV5-4; D gene: TRBD1; J gene: TRBJ1-2; clone size: NA; CDR3 DNA: TGTGCCAGCAGCGTATCACAGGGGGCAGACTATGGCTACACCTTC; CDR3 protein: CASSVSQGADYGYTF
V gene: TRBV9; D gene: NA; J gene: TRBJ2-7; clone size: NA; CDR3 DNA: TGTGCCAGCAGCGTAGGCGGCGGTACCTACGAGCAGTACTTC; CDR3 protein: CASSVGGGTYEQYF
V gene: TRBV29-1; D gene: TRBD1; J gene: TRBJ2-7; clone size: NA; CDR3 DNA: TGCAGCGTGTTAACGACAGGGTCCTCCTACGAGCAGTACTTC; CDR3 protein: CSVLTTGSSYEQYF
V gene: TRBV7-9; D gene: TRBD1; J gene: TRBJ2-3; clone size: NA; CDR3 DNA: TGTGCCAGCAGCTATACAGGGGGCAGGGATACGCAGTATTTT; CDR3 protein: CASSYTGGRDTQYF
V gene: TRBV27; D gene: NA; J gene: TRBJ2-7; clone size: NA; CDR3 DNA: TGTGCCAGCAGTTTAAGCGTCTCCTACGAGCAGTACTTC; CDR3 protein: CASSLSVSYEQYF
V gene: TRBV7-6; D gene: TRBD1; J gene: TRBJ2-7; clone size: NA; CDR3 DNA: TGTGCCAGCAGCTTGAACAGGGGGAACGAGCAGTACTTC; CDR3 protein: CASSLNRGNEQYF
V gene: TRBV29-1; D gene: NA; J gene: TRBJ1-5; clone size: once; CDR3 DNA: TGCAGCGTTGGAGCAGGGTTTGGGCAGCCCCAGCATTTT; CDR3 protein: CSVGAGFGQPQHF
V gene: TRBV27; D gene: TRBD2; J gene: TRBJ2-1; clone size: NA; CDR3 DNA: TGTGCCAGCAGTTTTGCGGGAGCTAACTACAATGAGCAGTTCTTC; CDR3 protein: CASSFAGANYNEQFF
V gene: TRBV28; D gene: TRBD1; J gene: TRBJ1-2; clone size: NA; CDR3 DNA: TGTGCCACCGCGACAGGGAGTGGCTACACCTTC; CDR3 protein: CATATGSGYTF